Presented here are 5 T cell receptor beta chains from one specimen sequenced in a study of blood T cell repertoires in COVID-19. Some clones are missing from TCRdb's copy, which holds only in-frame ones; the method was immunoSEQ multiplex PCR. The repertoire holds about 270,000 clones, with about 90% as singletons. The specimen sequenced was peripheral blood. The receptors were sampled from a person aged 18 to 30 with COVID-19, enrolled during active disease.

The chain carries TRBV9 and TRBJ2-1, with 9 positions matching TRBD2. This CDR3 is built from 15 residues. Trimming removed 0 bases from V and 8 bases from J; junction bases left unmatched: 6. Germline V gene data show CDR1 as SGDLS and CDR2 as YYNGEE. The CDR3 loop reads CASSVGGRANDEQFF. CDR3 DNA: TGTGCCAGCAGCGTAGGCGGGAGGGCCAACGATGAGCAGTTCTTC.

The chain employs TRBV9 and TRBJ2-5, with D possibly being TRBD2 (6 bases). The germline V gene encodes CDR1 SGDLS and CDR2 YYNGEE. V was shortened by 0 bases and J by 0 bases, with 9 bases between the two germline ends. CDR3 length: 15 residues. As DNA, the CDR3 is TGTGCCAGCAGCGTAGAGGGGACTCACCAAGAGACCCAGTACTTC. Amino acid sequence: CASSVEGTHQETQYF.

This clone was detected only once. The CDR3 bases are TGCGCCAGCAGTATTCAGGGGTCGGGCAATCAGCCCCAGCATTTT. Translation gives CASSIQGSGNQPQHF. V and J are TRBV10-2 and TRBJ1-5; tentative D call: TRBD1 (6 bases). Trimming removed 5 bases at V and 2 bases at J, with 13 bases between. This CDR3 has 15 amino acids. Germline V gene sequence: CDR1 WSHSY, CDR2 SAAADI.

The chain joins TRBV5-8 to TRBJ2-7, with D possibly TRBD1 on 5 matching bases. This CDR3 has 17 amino acids. Germline V gene sequence: CDR1 SGHTS, CDR2 YDEGEE. Trimming stripped 1 base from V and 0 bases from J, with 17 bases between. CDR3 nucleotide sequence: TGTGCCAGCAGCTTGCTTGTGACAGAAGGTTACTCCTACGAGCAGTACTTC. Protein product: CASSLLVTEGYSYEQYF.

The chain carries TRBV7-2 and TRBJ2-7; D remains ambiguous. Deletions cut 1 base from V and 2 bases from J, with 6 bases between. This CDR3 has 13 amino acids. Germline V gene data show CDR1 as SGHTA and CDR2 as FQGNSA. This CDR3 reads CASSLVSAYEQYF. In nucleotides, the CDR3 is TGTGCCAGCAGCTTAGTGTCAGCCTACGAGCAGTACTTC.